This TCR beta chain was documented in a study of blood T cells in healthy people across ages. General study results and limits: TCR beta diversity, measured per million T cells, fell in a roughly linear way with age.

This clonotype was observed a handful of times. Its antigen is as yet unknown. Trimming removed 4 bases from V and 4 bases from J, with 5 bases in between. Germline-derived CDR1 and CDR2 are SGHNT and YYREEE (reference sequence). The CDR3 sequence is 11 residues long. PCR was performed a second time for 7 to 11 cycles using a sample-barcoded 5' primer and a J-beta primer mix. TCRdb reprocessed the 5' RACE reads with MiXCR, giving one entry per CDR3 protein. The data contain about 930,000 distinct CDR3 sequences, just under 30% of them seen just once; the ten biggest clones take up roughly 10%. These records were also assigned to another study, of T cells of mothers and their children. That report adds: Three healthy Caucasian mothers and their six children donated. cDNA synthesis used all extracted RNA, approximately 1.6 ug per 15 ul. When mothers and children were related, their normalized repertoire overlap, which was always slightly higher, did not differ significantly from that of unrelated pairs.

The sequencing sample was made of blood. The chain employs TRBV5-4 and TRBJ1-2, with unresolved D. The receptor was derived from a middle-aged woman in good health. The CDR3 DNA follows: TGTGCCAGCAGCGGGATCTATGGCTACACCTTC. Its translation is CASSGIYGYTF.